The 26 T cell receptor beta chains in this list originate from one sample, sequenced in a study of blood T cell repertoires in COVID-19 (dated by TCRdb to the early 2020s). Library preparation employed the immunoSEQ multiplex PCR assay. TCRdb took this table from immuneACCESS and kept in-frame rearrangements with V and J called. Such tables lack part of the clones; where checked against another copy, unresolved V genes explain under half of the gap, and the rest is unexplained. The sample table contains 190,000 or so clones; only one count was recorded for around 88% of them. Of the sample, about 4.1% is held by the ten largest clones. Sequenced sample: peripheral blood. All receptors derive from a woman between 25 and 40 years old with acute or convalescent COVID-19.

V usage is TRBV5-1 and J usage is TRBJ2-6; D remains ambiguous. CDR1 is SGHRS, CDR2 YFSETQ, per germline. The V end was cut by 1 base, the J end by 0 bases, with 5 bases between. The CDR3 loop spans 15 amino acids. CDR3 region: CASSLSVSGANVLTF. The CDR3 bases are TGCGCCAGCAGCTTGTCAGTCTCTGGGGCCAACGTCCTGACTTTC.

The table lists this clone with a count of one. This rearrangement joins TRBV28 to TRBJ1-1, with TRBD1 matching 10 bases. The V segment lost 5 bases and the J segment 0 bases; nucleotides outside the gene matches: 12. CDR3 length equals 18 residues. The germline V gene has CDR1 MDHEN and CDR2 SYDVKM. In DNA form, the CDR3 reads TGTGCCAGCAGTCTCTACACCGGGACAGGGGCCATGAACACTGAAGCTTTCTTT. This codes for CASSLYTGTGAMNTEAFF.

The J gene is TRBJ2-3, the V gene TRBV6-5, with 8 positions matching TRBD2. This CDR3 region has 14 residues. Per the germline V gene, CDR1 is MNHEY and CDR2 is SVGAGI. Trimming at V came to 0 bases and at J to 7 bases, leaving 3 bases not matched to a gene. CDR3 protein: CASSYSGLDNTQYF. The CDR3 DNA sequence: TGTGCCAGCAGTTACTCGGGACTAGATAATACGCAGTATTTT.

The J gene is TRBJ2-7, the V gene TRBV5-1; 8 positions agree with TRBD1. V shed 0 bases and J 7 bases; nucleotides not matched to a gene: 6. Looked up from germline, CDR1 is SGHRS and CDR2 is YFSETQ. CDR3 size: 14 residues. The CDR3 nucleotides read TGCGCCAGCAGCTTGGATCAGGGGGCCAGGGAGCAGTACTTC. This gives the protein CASSLDQGAREQYF.

The chain couples TRBV6-2 or TRBV6-3 to TRBJ1-1, with D hard to call. Per germline, CDR1 MNHEY and CDR2 SVGEGT. CDR3 length equals 12 residues. Trimming removed 4 bases from V and 11 bases from J, with 14 bases in between. The CDR3 sequence: CASSSPGWKAFF. CDR3 sequence (DNA): TGTGCCAGCAGTTCCCCGGGTTGGAAGGCTTTCTTT.

The V call is TRBV2, the J call TRBJ1-2; no clear D. The CDR3 runs 12 residues. Deletions cut 3 bases from V and 8 bases from J, with 10 bases between. Germline CDR1 and CDR2: SNHLY and FYNNEI. This CDR3 is CASSDGGRGYTF. As DNA, the CDR3 is TGTGCCAGCAGTGACGGCGGTCGGGGCTACACCTTC. The entire variable domain, with the rest obtained from reference TRBV2 and TRBJ1-2, is as follows: EPEVTQTPSHQVTQMGQEVILRCVPISNHLYFYWYRQILGQKVEFLVSFYNNEISEKSEIFDDQFSVERPDGSNFTLKIRSTKLEDSAMYFCASSDGGRGYTFGSGTRLTVV.

This clone occurred a few times. This chain links TRBV24-1 with TRBJ2-7; TRBD2 aligns across 7 bases. Germline-derived CDR1 and CDR2 are KGHDR and SFDVKD. The CDR3 totals 14 residues. V lost 4 bases and J lost 4; bases outside the gene matches: 6. The CDR3 DNA reads as TGTGCCACCAGTGACCGGGACTACTCATACGAGCAGTACTTC. Its protein is CATSDRDYSYEQYF.

This chain connects TRBV28 to TRBJ1-1; a possible D gene is TRBD1 (6 bases). Germline V gene data show CDR1 as MDHEN and CDR2 as SYDVKM. Trimming removed 5 bases at V and 3 bases at J, with 10 bases between. The CDR3 length is 13 residues. The CDR3 sequence is CASSGTSYTEAFF. CDR3 in DNA: TGTGCCAGCAGTGGGACATCCTACACTGAAGCTTTCTTT.

The chain links TRBV18 to TRBJ2-2; D remains unclear. Germline CDR1 is KGHSH and CDR2 is LQKENI. V dropped 0 bases and J dropped 5 bases, with 10 bases sitting between them. The CDR3 sequence is 15 residues long. The CDR3 loop reads CASSPPSLPTGELFF. The CDR3, as DNA: TGTGCCAGCTCACCACCAAGCCTGCCAACCGGGGAGCTGTTTTTT.

The chain links TRBV28 to TRBJ2-4, with TRBD2 matching 14 bases. CDR1 and CDR2 (germline): MDHEN, SYDVKM. The CDR3 loop spans 16 amino acids. The junction had 9 bases not matched to a gene; V was cut back by 8 bases and J by 6 bases. The CDR3 region is CASEGTSGSWVNIQYF. The DNA for the CDR3 is TGTGCCAGCGAGGGGACTAGCGGGAGCTGGGTAAACATTCAGTACTTC.

This rearrangement joins TRBV5-5 to TRBJ2-4, with TRBD2 as a possible D gene (5 bases). Germline lookup yields CDR1 SGHKS and CDR2 YYEKEE (reference sequence). The length of the CDR3 is 14 residues. The V and J ends lost 4 bases and 9 bases respectively, with 17 bases between them. The chain's CDR3 is CASSPAGLAGIQYF. The CDR3 DNA follows: TGTGCCAGCAGCCCGGCAGGTCTAGCTGGCATTCAGTACTTC.

The chain is built from TRBV7-8 and TRBJ2-3; unclear D gene. Germline values: CDR1 SGHVS, CDR2 FQNEAQ. There are 14 residues in the CDR3. The ends were cut back, 2 bases at V and 2 bases at J, with 8 bases in the middle. The CDR3 region is CASSLSYYTDTQYF. CDR3 bases: TGTGCCAGCAGCTTAAGTTACTACACAGATACGCAGTATTTT.

The chain joins TRBV28 to TRBJ1-5, with TRBD1 matching over 7 bases. The V gene end was trimmed by 4 bases and the J gene end by 1 base; junction bases not matched to a gene: 7. Germline lookup yields CDR1 MDHEN and CDR2 SYDVKM. This CDR3 is 16 amino acids long. The CDR3 nucleotides are TGTGCCAGCAGTTCCGTAGGGGGCGCGAGCAATCAGCCCCAGCATTTT. Its protein is CASSSVGGASNQPQHF. Filled out from reference TRBV28 and TRBJ1-5, the complete variable domain reads DVKVTQSSRYLVKRTGEKVFLECVQDMDHENMFWYRQDPGLGLRLIYFSYDVKMKEKGDIPEGYSVSREKKERFSLILESASTNQTSMYLCASSSVGGASNQPQHFGDGTRLSIL.

This rearrangement joins TRBV27 to TRBJ2-2, with D tentatively TRBD2 (6 bases). V lost 6 bases and J lost 4, with 15 bases in between. Germline V gene sequence: CDR1 MNHEY, CDR2 SMNVEV (reference sequence). The CDR3 sequence is 15 residues long. DNA of the CDR3: TGTGCCAGCAGATGGGGTGGAGGGTCCACCGGGGAGCTGTTTTTT. It yields the protein CASRWGGGSTGELFF.

A few counts support this clone. The chain uses TRBV24-1 and TRBJ1-4; the D is unclear. CDR3 length: 12 amino acids. V lost 5 bases and J lost 7, with 7 bases in between. Germline V gene lookup returns CDR1 KGHDR and CDR2 SFDVKD. As DNA, the CDR3 is TGTGCCACCAGTGTCTCGGGTGAAAAACTGTTTTTT. This sequence encodes CATSVSGEKLFF.

The chain employs TRBV6-6 and TRBJ2-1; 7 positions match TRBD2. With 7 bases clipped from V and 6 bases from J, the junction kept 3 bases outside the gene matches. Germline V CDR1 and CDR2: MNHNY, SVGAGI (reference sequence). This CDR3 region has 12 residues. The chain's CDR3 is CASNREANEQFF. In nucleotides, the CDR3 is TGTGCCAGCAACCGGGAGGCCAATGAGCAGTTCTTC.

The gene calls are TRBV2 and TRBJ1-2; 8 nucleotides line up with TRBD1. CDR3 length: 13 amino acids. Germline assignment: CDR1 SNHLY and CDR2 FYNNEI. Trimming removed 5 bases from V and 8 bases from J; junction bases left unmatched: 7. Here the CDR3 DNA reads TGTGCCAGCAGTCCGGACAGGGCCGGAGGCTACACCTTC. Translating gives CASSPDRAGGYTF.

V usage is TRBV27 and J usage is TRBJ2-1; 7 positions match TRBD1. The CDR3 length is 13 residues. Germline lookup yields CDR1 MNHEY and CDR2 SMNVEV (reference sequence). The V segment lost 10 bases and the J segment 7 bases; nucleotides outside the gene matches: 10. The CDR3, as DNA: TGTGCCACGCAGACAGGGTTCGGGAATGAGCAGTTCTTC. Protein: CATQTGFGNEQFF.

The rearrangement uses TRBV28 and TRBJ2-3; the match to TRBD2 covers 11 bases. The CDR3 is made up of 18 amino acids. The trim removed 3 bases at V and 2 bases at J, leaving 10 bases unmatched. Looked up from germline, CDR1 is MDHEN and CDR2 is SYDVKM. The CDR3 DNA reads TGTGCCAGCAGTTTCTCCCCCCAGGGACTAGCGGCCACAGATACGCAGTATTTT. Translating gives CASSFSPQGLAATDTQYF.

The V gene is TRBV13, the J gene TRBJ2-5, with 13 bases that match TRBD2. CDR3 size: 19 residues. With V trimmed by 0 bases and J by 6 bases, 13 bases remained unmatched. Per germline, CDR1 PRHDT and CDR2 FYEKMQ (reference sequence). For the CDR3, the DNA is TGTGCCAGCAGCTTAGGCCGGGCCGTACTAGCGGGAGGGTGGAAGACCCAGTACTTC. The encoded protein is CASSLGRAVLAGGWKTQYF.

This chain uses TRBV7-9 with TRBJ2-2; tentative D call: TRBD2 (5 bases). This CDR3 contains 13 residues. The germline V gene has CDR1 SEHNR and CDR2 FQNEAQ (reference sequence). V dropped 4 bases and J dropped 6 bases, with 9 bases sitting between them. CDR3 protein: CASSSVASGELFF. CDR3 bases: TGTGCCAGCAGCTCCGTAGCGTCCGGGGAGCTGTTTTTT.

J is TRBJ2-2 and V is TRBV7-2, with unresolved D. The V gene's germline CDR1 is SGHTA and CDR2 FQGNSA. The CDR3 is 14 residues long. The V end was cut by 1 base, the J end by 4 bases, with 7 bases between. Written as DNA, the CDR3 is TGTGCCAGCAGCTTAGATTGGAGCACCGGGGAGCTGTTTTTT. It codes for CASSLDWSTGELFF. Complete variable domain (other parts from reference TRBV7-2 and TRBJ2-2): GAGVSQSPSNKVTEKGKDVELRCDPISGHTALYWYRQSLGQGLEFLIYFQGNSAPDKSGLPSDRFSAERTGGSVSTLTIQRTQQEDSAVYLCASSLDWSTGELFFGEGSRLTVL.

V usage is TRBV29-1 and J usage is TRBJ1-2; D is unclear. CDR1 and CDR2 from the germline V gene are SQVTM and ANQGSEA. Trimming stripped 3 bases from V and 5 bases from J, with 4 bases between. CDR3 length: 10 residues. CDR3 loop: CSVEYYGYTF. The CDR3 coding sequence is TGCAGCGTTGAGTATTATGGCTACACCTTC.

The rearrangement uses TRBV7-2 and TRBJ1-5, with 7 bases matching TRBD1. CDR3 length: 13 residues. The junction had 3 bases not matched to a gene; V was cut back by 4 bases and J by 6 bases. Per the germline V gene, CDR1 is SGHTA and CDR2 is FQGNSA. The CDR3 nucleotides are TGTGCCAGCAGCTCGGGACAGATTCAGCCCCAGCATTTT. It specifies CASSSGQIQPQHF.

This chain links TRBV3-1 (or the pseudogene TRBV3-2) with TRBJ2-1; TRBD2 aligns across 11 bases. This CDR3 spans 15 amino acids. Trimming took 3 bases from V and 2 from J; bases not matched to a gene: 0. Looked up from germline, CDR1 is LGHDT and CDR2 is YNNKEL (reference sequence). CDR3 coding DNA: TGTGCCAGCAGCCAGACTAGCGGGACCTACAATGAGCAGTTCTTC. Residues: CASSQTSGTYNEQFF.

The V call is TRBV2, the J call TRBJ1-6; D call uncertain. Trimming removed 7 bases at V and 7 bases at J, with 17 bases between. The germline V gene has CDR1 SNHLY and CDR2 FYNNEI. The CDR3 is 15 amino acids. The CDR3 is CASTREDGGNSPLHF. The DNA of the CDR3 is TGTGCCAGCACTCGGGAGGACGGAGGGAATTCACCCCTCCACTTT.